Below, 23 T cell receptor beta chains from the same sample are listed, as sequenced in a study of control samples from healthy donors and cancer patients. Sequenced by immunoSEQ multiplex PCR; TCRdb stores in-frame clones only, minus some. The sample yields 150,000 to 200,000 clones, over 85% seen once. Source material: blood. Source of these receptors: a man younger than 35 in good health.

The chain uses TRBV7-9 and TRBJ1-1; D might be TRBD1 (6 bases). CDR3 length: 15 residues. V dropped 1 base and J dropped 6 bases, with 15 bases sitting between them. The V gene's germline CDR1 is SEHNR and CDR2 FQNEAQ (reference sequence). The CDR3 sequence: CASSLEVTGFAEAFF. The DNA for the CDR3 is TGTGCCAGCAGCTTAGAGGTTACAGGGTTTGCTGAAGCTTTCTTT.

This chain uses TRBV27 with TRBJ1-1; D is ambiguous. Germline V gene sequence: CDR1 MNHEY, CDR2 SMNVEV (reference sequence). V lost 4 bases and J 11 bases, leaving 5 bases between the germline ends. The CDR3 consists of 9 residues. The DNA of the CDR3 is TGTGCCAGCAGTTCCCGGGCTTTCTTT. Its translation is CASSSRAFF.

The chain employs TRBV24-1 and TRBJ1-1; D gene uncertain. The CDR3 spans 13 residues. Germline V gives CDR1 KGHDR, CDR2 SFDVKD. V lost 3 bases and J lost 1, with 5 bases in between. The CDR3 is CATSDPGNTEAFF. In nucleotides, the CDR3 is TGTGCCACCAGTGATCCGGGGAACACTGAAGCTTTCTTT.

The chain uses TRBV29-1 and TRBJ2-1; possible D gene TRBD2, 6 bases. Trimming removed 7 bases from V and 0 bases from J, with 13 bases in between. The CDR3 extends over 14 amino acids. Per germline, CDR1 SQVTM and CDR2 ANQGSEA. CDR3 in amino acids: CSAPGVSSYNEQFF. For the CDR3, the DNA is TGCAGCGCCCCGGGGGTTAGCTCCTACAATGAGCAGTTCTTC.

The V gene is TRBV6-4, the J gene TRBJ1-4; 8 bases map to TRBD1. Trimming took 4 bases from V and 11 from J; bases not matched to a gene: 15. The CDR3 runs to 16 residues. The germline CDR1 and CDR2 sequences are MRHNA and SNTAGT. This CDR3 is CASSVHRRTGTRKLFF. In DNA form, the CDR3 reads TGTGCCAGCAGTGTACACCGAAGGACAGGGACTCGCAAACTGTTTTTT.

The chain couples TRBV2 to TRBJ2-3; 9 bases align to TRBD2. CDR1 is SNHLY, CDR2 FYNNEI, per germline. With V trimmed by 3 bases and J by 1 base, 2 bases remained unmatched. The CDR3 extends over 15 amino acids. Here the CDR3 reads CASSDERGGTDTQYF. CDR3 nucleotides: TGTGCCAGCAGTGACGAGCGGGGGGGCACAGATACGCAGTATTTT.

The V and J genes are TRBV10-2 and TRBJ2-2; D remains unclear. Trimming took off 7 bases at V and 3 bases at J, with 3 bases between the two ends. Germline values: CDR1 WSHSY, CDR2 SAAADI. This CDR3 has 11 residues. CDR3 nucleotide sequence: TGCGCCAGCACCGACACCGGGGAGCTGTTTTTT. Translating gives CASTDTGELFF.

The chain recombines TRBV4-1 with TRBJ2-7; D is possibly TRBD1 or TRBD2 (6 bases each). Germline V gene sequence: CDR1 MGHRA, CDR2 YSYEKL. Trimming took 3 bases from V and 3 from J, leaving 15 bases between them. The CDR3 length is 15 residues. The DNA for the CDR3 is TGCGCCAGCAGCCAGGAAGTAGGGGGGCTCTACGAGCAGTACTTC. It translates to CASSQEVGGLYEQYF.

The DNA for the CDR3 is TGCAGCGTACTACTAACGATCCCTGCGGCACAGGACATTCAGTACTTC. It translates to CSVLLTIPAAQDIQYF. The chain has TRBV29-1 and TRBJ2-4; TRBD1 might be the D (5 bases). The CDR3 has 16 residues. CDR1 is SQVTM and CDR2 is ANQGSEA in the germline V gene. V gave up 6 bases and J gave up 8 bases, with 26 bases separating them.

This rearrangement joins TRBV3-1 (or the pseudogene TRBV3-2) to TRBJ2-7, with 7 bases that match TRBD1. The CDR3 extends over 13 amino acids. CDR1 is LGHDT and CDR2 is YNNKEL in the germline V gene (reference sequence). The junction had 6 bases not matched to a gene; V was cut back by 4 bases and J by 6 bases. CDR3 nucleotide sequence: TGTGCCAGCAGCCTGATCCGGGACAGCGAGCAGTACTTC. Residues: CASSLIRDSEQYF.

This sequence joins TRBV11-3 and TRBJ2-1; D uncertain. V dropped 1 base and J dropped 10 bases, with 5 bases sitting between them. The CDR3 covers 11 residues. Germline V gene sequence: CDR1 SGHNT, CDR2 YENEEA. The CDR3 protein is CASSLGLEQFF. The CDR3 region has the DNA TGTGCCAGCAGCTTAGGGTTGGAGCAGTTCTTC.

This clone was counted a single time. The V and J genes are TRBV6-5 and TRBJ1-5, with 8 bases matching TRBD1. V was pared by 7 bases and J by 10 bases, with 15 bases of the junction left unmatched. The CDR3 length is 15 residues. Per germline, CDR1 MNHEY and CDR2 SVGAGI. The CDR3 loop is CASITRGQGFSPQHF. CDR3 in DNA: TGTGCCAGCATTACTCGCGGACAGGGTTTTTCTCCCCAGCATTTT.

V usage is TRBV19 and J usage is TRBJ1-5; perhaps TRBD1 as D (5 bases). V lost 3 bases and J lost 5, with 17 bases in between. The germline V gene has CDR1 LNHDA and CDR2 SQIVND (reference sequence). The CDR3 is 16 amino acids. This CDR3 reads CASSIRGQGPYQPQHF. CDR3 sequence (DNA): TGTGCCAGTAGTATTCGAGGTCAGGGACCCTATCAGCCCCAGCATTTT.

V gene TRBV28 combines with J gene TRBJ1-6; a weak D match, TRBD1 (6 bases). V was trimmed by 4 bases and J by 5 bases, leaving 9 bases between them. Looked up from germline, CDR1 is MDHEN and CDR2 is SYDVKM. This CDR3 contains 14 residues. The CDR3 spells CASSSTGHNSPLHF. CDR3 DNA: TGTGCCAGCAGTTCCACAGGGCATAATTCACCCCTCCACTTT.

The rearrangement joins TRBV14 to TRBJ2-7; D assignment may be TRBD1 or TRBD2 (5 bases each). The CDR3 totals 16 residues. The germline V and J ends were trimmed by 4 bases and 4 bases, with 20 bases remaining between them. The germline V gene has CDR1 SGHDN and CDR2 FVKESK. The CDR3 region has the DNA TGTGCCAGCAGCCGACTAACGGACTGGGGGTTGTACGAGCAGTACTTC. Protein sequence: CASSRLTDWGLYEQYF.

This sequence joins TRBV6-5 and TRBJ1-1; D not certain. The CDR3 covers 13 residues. CDR1 is MNHEY, CDR2 SVGAGI, per germline. The ends were cut back, 6 bases at V and 0 bases at J, with 8 bases in the middle. The CDR3 nucleotides are TGTGCCAGCAGCGGGGAATTGAACACTGAAGCTTTCTTT. This encodes CASSGELNTEAFF.

The genes are TRBV3-1 (or the pseudogene TRBV3-2) and TRBJ2-7; 9 nucleotides line up with TRBD1. The CDR3 length is 14 residues. Looked up from germline, CDR1 is LGHDT and CDR2 is YNNKEL (reference sequence). V gave up 2 bases and J gave up 7 bases; unmatched junction bases: 6. CDR3 in DNA: TGTGCCAGCAGCCAAAGGGACAGGGTCTTAGAGCAGTACTTC. Protein: CASSQRDRVLEQYF.

The J gene is TRBJ2-2, the V gene TRBV18, with D unresolved. V was trimmed by 9 bases and J by 4 bases, leaving 15 bases between them. CDR3 length equals 14 residues. From germline, CDR1 is KGHSH and CDR2 LQKENI. CDR3 in amino acids: CASSGQLSTGELFF. Written as DNA, the CDR3 is TGTGCCAGTTCGGGCCAATTATCCACCGGGGAGCTGTTTTTT.

CDR3 nucleotide sequence: TGTGCCAGCAGCCAAGATCAAAGGGGCCGGCAGTATTTT. Translating gives CASSQDQRGRQYF. The V and J genes are TRBV4-2 and TRBJ2-3; TRBD1 might be the D (5 bases). The CDR3 spans 13 residues. The ends were cut back, 0 bases at V and 11 bases at J, with 12 bases in the middle. Germline assignment: CDR1 LGHNA and CDR2 YNFKEQ.

This rearrangement joins TRBV6-5 to TRBJ2-3; D may be TRBD1 or TRBD2 (6 bases each). Germline loops: CDR1 MNHEY, CDR2 SVGAGI. The CDR3 covers 15 residues. V lost 6 bases and J lost 3, with 16 bases in between. CDR3 sequence: CASRLRLGGTDTQYF. The CDR3 DNA follows: TGTGCCAGCAGATTACGTTTAGGGGGGACAGATACGCAGTATTTT.

The chain carries TRBV24-1 and TRBJ1-2, with unresolved D. V dropped 4 bases and J dropped 8 bases, with 10 bases sitting between them. Germline CDR1 KGHDR, CDR2 SFDVKD. CDR3 size: 12 residues. The CDR3 sequence is CATSDPSRGYTF. In DNA, the CDR3 is TGTGCCACCAGTGACCCGTCCCGCGGCTACACCTTC.

The chain recombines TRBV30 with TRBJ1-4; 10 positions match TRBD1. Germline V lookup: CDR1 GTSNPN, CDR2 SVGIG (reference sequence). J lost 8 bases, V lost 3 bases, and 9 bases had no gene match. The CDR3 length is 15 residues. As DNA, the CDR3 is TGTGCCTGGAGAGGTAGACAGGGGGCGGGGGAAAAACTGTTTTTT. This sequence encodes CAWRGRQGAGEKLFF.

The chain has TRBV9 and TRBJ1-2; the D gene is possibly TRBD1 (5 bases). The CDR3 totals 14 residues. Germline loops: CDR1 SGDLS, CDR2 YYNGEE. V was pared by 4 bases and J by 8 bases, with 18 bases between. The CDR3 loop reads CASSTGTVVGGYTF. For the CDR3, the DNA is TGTGCCAGCAGCACCGGGACGGTGGTAGGGGGCTACACCTTC.